What follows is one T cell receptor (beta chain) and its context. Its specificity is unknown. From 5'RACE with constant-segment primers came TCR alpha and TCR beta cDNA libraries that carried sample barcodes and UMIs. TCRdb reanalysed the 5' RACE reads using MiXCR and keeps one entry per CDR3 protein. The repertoire consists of 270,000 or so distinct CDR3 sequences, with 15% to 20% occurring once and the leading ten covering under 30%. CDR1 and CDR2 (germline): SNHLY, FYNNEI. The CDR3 spans 11 residues. With 6 bases removed from V and 5 bases from J, the gap between germline ends came to 4 bases. This specimen comes from a study of T-cell memory formation after mild COVID-19. Study observations and caveats: SARS-CoV-2 specificity was not confirmed for second-wave clones peaking on day 37. Day 15 to 85 contractors were CD4/CD8 balanced; later expanders leaned CD4+. Among CD4+ contracting clones, most were CM and EM, and CD8+ ones EMRA.

The chain has TRBV2 and TRBJ1-4; D unclear. The specimen sequenced was PBMCs or a T cell subset sorted from them (not recorded which). The receptor was derived from a young man who had mild COVID-19 (a few samples of this study predate the infection). Cell type and time point are not known. The CDR3 DNA sequence: TGTGCCAGCAGGGAAAATGAAAAACTGTTTTTT. It specifies CASRENEKLFF. Full variable domain (missing parts from reference TRBV2 and TRBJ1-4): EPEVTQTPSHQVTQMGQEVILRCVPISNHLYFYWYRQILGQKVEFLVSFYNNEISEKSEIFDDQFSVERPDGSNFTLKIRSTKLEDSAMYFCASRENEKLFFGSGTQLSVL.